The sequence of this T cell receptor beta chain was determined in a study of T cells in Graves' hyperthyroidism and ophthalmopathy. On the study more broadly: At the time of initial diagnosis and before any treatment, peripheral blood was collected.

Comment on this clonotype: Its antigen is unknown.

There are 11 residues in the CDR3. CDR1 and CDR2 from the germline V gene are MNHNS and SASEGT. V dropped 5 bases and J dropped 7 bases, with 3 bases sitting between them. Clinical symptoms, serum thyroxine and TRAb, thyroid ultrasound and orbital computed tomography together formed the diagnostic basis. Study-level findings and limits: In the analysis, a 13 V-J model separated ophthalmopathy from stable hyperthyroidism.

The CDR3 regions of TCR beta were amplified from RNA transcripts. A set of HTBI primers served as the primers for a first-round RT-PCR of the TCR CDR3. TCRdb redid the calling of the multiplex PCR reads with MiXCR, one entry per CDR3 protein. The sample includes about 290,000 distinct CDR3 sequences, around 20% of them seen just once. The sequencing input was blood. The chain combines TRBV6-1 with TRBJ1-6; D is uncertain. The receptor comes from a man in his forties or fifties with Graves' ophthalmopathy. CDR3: CASSTNSPLHF. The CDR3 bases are TGTGCCAGCAGTACGAATTCACCCCTCCACTTT.